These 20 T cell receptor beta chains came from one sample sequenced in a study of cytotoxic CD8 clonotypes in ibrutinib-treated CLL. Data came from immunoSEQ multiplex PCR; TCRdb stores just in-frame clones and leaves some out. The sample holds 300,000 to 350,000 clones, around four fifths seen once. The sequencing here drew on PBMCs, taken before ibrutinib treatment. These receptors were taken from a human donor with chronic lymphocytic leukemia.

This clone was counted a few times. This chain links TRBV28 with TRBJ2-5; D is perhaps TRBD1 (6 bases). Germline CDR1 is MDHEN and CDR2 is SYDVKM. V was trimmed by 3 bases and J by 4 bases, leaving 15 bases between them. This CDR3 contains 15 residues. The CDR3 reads CASSFGQGYGETQYF. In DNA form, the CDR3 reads TGTGCCAGCAGTTTTGGGCAGGGGTACGGAGAGACCCAGTACTTC. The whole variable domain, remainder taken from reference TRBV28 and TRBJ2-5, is DVKVTQSSRYLVKRTGEKVFLECVQDMDHENMFWYRQDPGLGLRLIYFSYDVKMKEKGDIPEGYSVSREKKERFSLILESASTNQTSMYLCASSFGQGYGETQYFGPGTRLLVL.

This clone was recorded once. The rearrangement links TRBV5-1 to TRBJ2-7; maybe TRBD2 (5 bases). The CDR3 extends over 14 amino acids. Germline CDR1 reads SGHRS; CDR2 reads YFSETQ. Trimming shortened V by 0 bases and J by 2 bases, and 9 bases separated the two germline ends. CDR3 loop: CASSLAYGTYEQYF. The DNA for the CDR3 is TGCGCCAGCAGCTTGGCGTACGGGACCTACGAGCAGTACTTC.

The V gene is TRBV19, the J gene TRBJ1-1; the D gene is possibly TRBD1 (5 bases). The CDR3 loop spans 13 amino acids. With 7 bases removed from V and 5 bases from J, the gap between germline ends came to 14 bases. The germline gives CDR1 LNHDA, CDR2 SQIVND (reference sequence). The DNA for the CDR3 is TGTGCCAGTACGCGGGGGGAGGGGACTGAAGCTTTCTTT. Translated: CASTRGEGTEAFF.

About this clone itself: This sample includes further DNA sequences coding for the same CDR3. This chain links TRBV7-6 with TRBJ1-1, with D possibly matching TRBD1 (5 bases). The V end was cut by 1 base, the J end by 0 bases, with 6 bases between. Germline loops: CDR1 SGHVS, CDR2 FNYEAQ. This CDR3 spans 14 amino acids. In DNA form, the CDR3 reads TGTGCCAGCAGCTTAGGGGGGGTGAACACTGAAGCTTTCTTT. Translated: CASSLGGVNTEAFF.

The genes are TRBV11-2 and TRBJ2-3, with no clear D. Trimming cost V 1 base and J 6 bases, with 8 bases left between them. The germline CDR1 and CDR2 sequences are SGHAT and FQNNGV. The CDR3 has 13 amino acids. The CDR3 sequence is CASSLGVRDTQYF. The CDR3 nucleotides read TGTGCCAGCAGCTTAGGTGTCCGGGATACGCAGTATTTT.

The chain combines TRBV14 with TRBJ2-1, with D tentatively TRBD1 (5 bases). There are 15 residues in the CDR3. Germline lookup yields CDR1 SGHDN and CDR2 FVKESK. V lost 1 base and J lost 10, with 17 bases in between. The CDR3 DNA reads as TGTGCCAGCAGCCAAGGTTGGCAGACCAAGGGGGAGCAGTTCTTC. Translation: CASSQGWQTKGEQFF.

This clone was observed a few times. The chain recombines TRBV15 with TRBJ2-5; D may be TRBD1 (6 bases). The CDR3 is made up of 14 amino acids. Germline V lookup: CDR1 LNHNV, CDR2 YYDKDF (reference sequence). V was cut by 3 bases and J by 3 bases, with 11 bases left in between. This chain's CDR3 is CATSRGTSEETQYF. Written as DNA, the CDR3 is TGTGCCACCAGCAGGGGGACATCTGAAGAGACCCAGTACTTC. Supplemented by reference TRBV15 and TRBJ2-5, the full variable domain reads DAMVIQNPRYQVTQFGKPVTLSCSQTLNHNVMYWYQQKSSQAPKLLFHYYDKDFNNEADTPDNFQSRRPNTSFCFLDIRSPGLGDTAMYLCATSRGTSEETQYFGPGTRLLVL.

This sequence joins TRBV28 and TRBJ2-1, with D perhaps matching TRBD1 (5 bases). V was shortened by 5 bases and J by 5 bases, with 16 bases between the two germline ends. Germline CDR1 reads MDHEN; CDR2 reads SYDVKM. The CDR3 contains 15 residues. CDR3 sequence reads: CASSGTGRVHNEQFF. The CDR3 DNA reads TGTGCCAGCAGTGGAACCGGCAGGGTCCACAATGAGCAGTTCTTC.

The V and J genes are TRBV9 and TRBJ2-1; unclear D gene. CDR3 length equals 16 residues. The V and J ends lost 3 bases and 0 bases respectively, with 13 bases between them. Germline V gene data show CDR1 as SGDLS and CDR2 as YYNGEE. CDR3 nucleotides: TGTGCCAGCAGCGCTACGGGCCGACTCTCCTACAATGAGCAGTTCTTC. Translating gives CASSATGRLSYNEQFF.

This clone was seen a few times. CDR3 sequence reads: CAWRAEVFTEAFF. The CDR3 nucleotides are TGTGCCTGGAGAGCGGAGGTTTTCACTGAAGCTTTCTTT. The J gene is TRBJ1-1, the V gene TRBV30; the D is unclear. The CDR3 totals 13 residues. V was trimmed by 3 bases and J by 4 bases, leaving 12 bases between them. In germline, CDR1 is GTSNPN, CDR2 SVGIG (reference sequence).

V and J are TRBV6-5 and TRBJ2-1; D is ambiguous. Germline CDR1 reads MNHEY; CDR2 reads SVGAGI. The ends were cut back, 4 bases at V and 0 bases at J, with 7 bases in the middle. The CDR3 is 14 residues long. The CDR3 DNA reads TGTGCCAGCAGTTTTCTTGGCTCCTACAATGAGCAGTTCTTC. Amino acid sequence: CASSFLGSYNEQFF.

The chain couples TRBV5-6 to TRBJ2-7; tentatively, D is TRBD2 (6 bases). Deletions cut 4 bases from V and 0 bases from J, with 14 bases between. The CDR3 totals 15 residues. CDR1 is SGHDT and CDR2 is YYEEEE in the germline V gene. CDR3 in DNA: TGTGCCAGCAGCCGGGCGGGGATAATCTCCTACGAGCAGTACTTC. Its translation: CASSRAGIISYEQYF.

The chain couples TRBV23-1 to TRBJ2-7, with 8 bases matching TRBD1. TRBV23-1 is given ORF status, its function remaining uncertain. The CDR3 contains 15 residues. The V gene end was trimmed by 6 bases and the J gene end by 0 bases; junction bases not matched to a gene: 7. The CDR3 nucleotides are TGCGCCAGCAGATTGGGACAGGAAATCTCCTACGAGCAGTACTTC. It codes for CASRLGQEISYEQYF.

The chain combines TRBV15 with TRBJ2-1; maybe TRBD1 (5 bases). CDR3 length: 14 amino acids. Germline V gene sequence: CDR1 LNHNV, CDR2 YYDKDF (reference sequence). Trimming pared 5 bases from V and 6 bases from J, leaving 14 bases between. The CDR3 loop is CATSRRQTSNEQFF. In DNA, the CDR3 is TGTGCCACCAGCCGAAGACAGACCAGCAATGAGCAGTTCTTC.

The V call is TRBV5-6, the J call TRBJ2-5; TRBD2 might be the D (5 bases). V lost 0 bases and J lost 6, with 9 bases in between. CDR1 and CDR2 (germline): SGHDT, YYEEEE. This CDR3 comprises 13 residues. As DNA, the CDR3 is TGTGCCAGCAGCTTGGGGGTCGGGAAGACCCAGTACTTC. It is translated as CASSLGVGKTQYF. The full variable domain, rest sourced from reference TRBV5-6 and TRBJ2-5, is DAGVTQSPTHLIKTRGQQVTLRCSPKSGHDTVSWYQQALGQGPQFIFQYYEEEERQRGNFPDRFSGHQFPNYSSELNVNALLLGDSALYLCASSLGVGKTQYFGPGTRLLVL.

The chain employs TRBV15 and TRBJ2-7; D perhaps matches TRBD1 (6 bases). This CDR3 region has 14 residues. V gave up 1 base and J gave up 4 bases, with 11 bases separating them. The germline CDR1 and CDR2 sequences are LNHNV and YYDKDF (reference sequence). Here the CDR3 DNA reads TGTGCCACCAGCAGAGGAAAAGGGGGATACGAGCAGTACTTC. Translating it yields CATSRGKGGYEQYF. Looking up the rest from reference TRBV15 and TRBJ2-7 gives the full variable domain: DAMVIQNPRYQVTQFGKPVTLSCSQTLNHNVMYWYQQKSSQAPKLLFHYYDKDFNNEADTPDNFQSRRPNTSFCFLDIRSPGLGDTAMYLCATSRGKGGYEQYFGPGTRLTVT.

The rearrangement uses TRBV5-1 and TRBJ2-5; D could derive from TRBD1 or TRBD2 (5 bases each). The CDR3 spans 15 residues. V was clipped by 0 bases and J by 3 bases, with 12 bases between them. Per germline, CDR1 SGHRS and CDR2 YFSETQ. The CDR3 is CASSLAGTAEETQYF. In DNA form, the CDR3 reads TGCGCCAGCAGCTTGGCCGGGACGGCAGAAGAGACCCAGTACTTC.

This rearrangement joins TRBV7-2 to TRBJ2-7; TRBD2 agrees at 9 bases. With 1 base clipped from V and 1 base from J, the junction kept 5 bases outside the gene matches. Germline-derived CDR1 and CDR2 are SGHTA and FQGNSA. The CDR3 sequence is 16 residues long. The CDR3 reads CASSLVPLAGSYEQYF. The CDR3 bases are TGTGCCAGCAGCTTAGTTCCCCTAGCGGGATCCTACGAGCAGTACTTC.

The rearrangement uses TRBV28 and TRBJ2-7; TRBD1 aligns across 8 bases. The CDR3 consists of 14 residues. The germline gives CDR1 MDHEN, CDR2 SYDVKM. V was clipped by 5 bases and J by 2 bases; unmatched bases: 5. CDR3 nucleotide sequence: TGTGCCAGCAGTCTCTGGGACAGGACCTACGAGCAGTACTTC. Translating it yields CASSLWDRTYEQYF.

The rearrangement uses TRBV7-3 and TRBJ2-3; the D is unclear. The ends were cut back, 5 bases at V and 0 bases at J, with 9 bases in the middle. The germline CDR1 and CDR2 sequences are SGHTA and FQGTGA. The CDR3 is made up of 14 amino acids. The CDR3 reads CASSPSHSTDTQYF. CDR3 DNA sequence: TGTGCCAGCAGCCCCTCGCACAGCACAGATACGCAGTATTTT.